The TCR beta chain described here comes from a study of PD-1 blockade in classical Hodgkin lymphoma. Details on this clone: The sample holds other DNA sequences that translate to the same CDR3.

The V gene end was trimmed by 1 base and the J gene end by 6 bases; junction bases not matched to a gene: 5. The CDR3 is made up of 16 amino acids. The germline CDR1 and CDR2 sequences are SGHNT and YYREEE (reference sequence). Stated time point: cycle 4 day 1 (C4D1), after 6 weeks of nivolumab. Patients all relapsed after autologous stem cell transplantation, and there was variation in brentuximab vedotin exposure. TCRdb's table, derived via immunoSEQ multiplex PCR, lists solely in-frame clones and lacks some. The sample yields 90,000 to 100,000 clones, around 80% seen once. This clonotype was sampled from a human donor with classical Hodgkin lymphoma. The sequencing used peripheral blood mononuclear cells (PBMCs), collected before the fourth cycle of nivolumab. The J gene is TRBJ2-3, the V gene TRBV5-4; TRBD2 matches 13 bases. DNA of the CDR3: TGTGCCAGCAGCTTGACTAGCGGGGGGGCCGGGGATACGCAGTATTTT. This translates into CASSLTSGGAGDTQYF. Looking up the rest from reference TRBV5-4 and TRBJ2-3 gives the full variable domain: ETGVTQSPTHLIKTRGQQVTLRCSSQSGHNTVSWYQQALGQGPQFIFQYYREEENGRGNFPPRFSGLQFPNYSSELNVNALELDDSALYLCASSLTSGGAGDTQYFGPGTRLTVL.